This T cell receptor beta chain was identified in a study of blood T cell repertoires in COVID-19. Study summary: Donors in the United States, Italy and Spain gave samples during acute or convalescent COVID-19. T cells, B-cell-depleted T cells, or PBMCs provided the cDNA or gDNA that served as material.

J was trimmed by 0 bases and V by 5 bases; bases with no gene match: 10. This CDR3 spans 17 amino acids. The germline V gene encodes CDR1 LNHDA and CDR2 SQIVND (reference sequence). While infection was still active, Seattle patients were enrolled and then followed longitudinally. In the authors' methods: Scientists estimated how many nucleated cells there were by amplifying reference gene primers. Repertoires were generated with immunoSEQ multiplex PCR, while TCRdb's copy carries only in-frame clones and drops some. V, J and clone size are taken as reported in that table, and D and trimming were inferred from the DNA itself. The sample contains almost 300,000 clones, about nine tenths of which appear only once.

Sequenced: peripheral blood. J is TRBJ1-5 and V is TRBV19; 7 bases align to TRBD1. This clonotype originated in a woman aged 30 to 39 with COVID-19, enrolled during active disease. This CDR3 reads CASSATGVGYSNQPQHF. In nucleotides, the CDR3 is TGTGCCAGTAGTGCTACAGGGGTGGGATATAGCAATCAGCCCCAGCATTTT.